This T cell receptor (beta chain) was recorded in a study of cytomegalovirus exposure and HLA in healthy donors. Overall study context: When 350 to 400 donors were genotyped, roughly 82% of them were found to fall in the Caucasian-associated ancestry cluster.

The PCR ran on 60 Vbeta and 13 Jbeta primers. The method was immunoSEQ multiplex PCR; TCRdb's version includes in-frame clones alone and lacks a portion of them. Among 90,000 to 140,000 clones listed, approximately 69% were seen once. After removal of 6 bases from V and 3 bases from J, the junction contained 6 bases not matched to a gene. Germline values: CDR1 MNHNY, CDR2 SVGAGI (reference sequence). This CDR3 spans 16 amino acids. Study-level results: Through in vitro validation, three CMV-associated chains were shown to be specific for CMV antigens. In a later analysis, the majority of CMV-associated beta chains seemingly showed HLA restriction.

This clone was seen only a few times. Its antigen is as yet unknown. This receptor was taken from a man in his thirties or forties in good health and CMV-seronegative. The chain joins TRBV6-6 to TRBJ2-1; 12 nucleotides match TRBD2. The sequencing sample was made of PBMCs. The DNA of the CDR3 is TGTGCCAGCAGCATAACTAGCGGGAGGCTCTACAATGAGCAGTTCTTC. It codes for CASSITSGRLYNEQFF.